The present entry profiles one T cell receptor (beta chain) with its context. Its matching antigen is unknown. Germline CDR1 SGHVS, CDR2 FQNEAQ. Trimming took 5 bases from V and 1 from J; bases not matched to a gene: 10. The CDR3 is 16 residues long. This sample is drawn from a study of naive and memory T cell subsets. General observations from the study: Each distinct alpha or beta sequence counts as one clonotype.

The beta constant-region primer was an equimolar mix of two oligonucleotides covering TRBC1 and TRBC2. The ligated cDNA underwent four PCR rounds using SP2 and nested alpha and beta constant-region primers. Using its own MiXCR run on the UMI-ligation and nested PCR reads, TCRdb lists one record per CDR3 protein. This sample carries 30,000 to 40,000 distinct CDR3 sequences, around 20% of them seen once, and the ten largest clones take around 3.3%. This receptor was identified in a human donor in good health. V and J are TRBV7-8 and TRBJ2-7, with 8 bases aligning to TRBD1. The sequenced sample consisted of effector memory CD4+ T cells from blood. Subset: effector memory, CD45RA- CD27-. This CDR3 reads CASSPPSGQGSYEQYF. For the CDR3, the DNA is TGTGCCAGCAGCCCTCCGTCAGGACAGGGTTCCTACGAGCAGTACTTC.